Only one count was recorded for the clone carrying this T cell receptor (beta chain). Its antigen is unidentified. This sample stems from a study of shared clonotypes between healthy human individuals. Study-level results: A few donors had 4% to 5% of their naive CD4 clonotypes in common.

The donor population consisted of healthy HIV-negative adults with no recent acute infections or vaccinations. The CDR3 runs 15 residues. Germline CDR1 MNHNS, CDR2 SASEGT. The V gene lost 6 bases and the J gene lost 0 bases, with 12 bases spanning the gap. Several immunoSEQ plates received, in even portions, the genomic DNA of each subset. Some clones are missing from TCRdb's copy, which holds only in-frame ones; the method was immunoSEQ multiplex PCR. The repertoire holds more than 2 million clones, with roughly 95% as singletons. V usage is TRBV6-1 and J usage is TRBJ1-5; tentative D call: TRBD1 (6 bases). Sequenced sample: naive CD4+ T cells sorted from blood. Subset given: CD45RA+ positively selected. The receptor was isolated from a man in his late teens or twenties in good health. The CDR3 coding sequence is TGTGCCAGCAGCCTAACAGGGAATAGCAATCAGCCCCAGCATTTT. Translation: CASSLTGNSNQPQHF.